This T cell receptor beta chain came from a study of blood T cell repertoires in COVID-19. The study recruited people aged roughly 18 to 100 years across 24 US areas. Profiled with immunoSEQ multiplex PCR; TCRdb holds only in-frame clones, not every one. The repertoire holds about 220,000 clones, with 75% to 90% as singletons. Worth noting for this clone: One junction end does not reproduce the germline sequence, and a read error may be involved.

The CDR3 runs to 13 residues. Germline V gene sequence: CDR1 MDHEN, CDR2 SYDVKM. Sequences were obtained from PBMCs or T cells enriched from blood (not recorded which). The receptor was isolated from a woman aged 18-29 years in a cohort exposed to, infected with or recovered from COVID-19 (not recorded which). The V gene is TRBV28, the J gene TRBJ1-1; the match to TRBD1 covers 8 bases. CDR3: CASSLQGADDLVF. The CDR3 DNA reads TGTGCCAGCAGTTTACAGGGGGCGGACGATCTTGTCTTT.